Sequencing of this T cell receptor beta chain was carried out in a study of regulatory T cells in long-lasting Graves disease. Study-level findings and limits: Persistent Graves' patients showed reduced TCR diversity versus newly diagnosed patients.

The CDR3 is 16 amino acids. V was clipped by 4 bases and J by 4 bases; unmatched bases: 10. Germline V gives CDR1 SGHKS, CDR2 YYEKEE (reference sequence). This clonotype was recorded many times. Its antigen is currently unknown. The time point denotes: newly diagnosed GD, antithyroid drugs for less than 3 months. The TCR library was made from RNA that had been extracted from PBMCs in TRIzol. EDTA tubes collected roughly 9 milliliters of peripheral blood. CDR3 regions were amplified by Arm-PCR using iRepertoire HTBI primers to build TCR beta libraries. From the multiplex PCR reads, TCRdb called clonotypes with MiXCR, one entry per CDR3 protein. The table lists roughly 260,000 distinct CDR3 sequences, under 20% of them singletons. These data also featured in a second study, about T cells in Graves' hyperthyroidism and ophthalmopathy.

This material consisted of peripheral blood mononuclear cells (PBMCs), taken at new diagnosis, from a patient treated with antithyroid drugs. This TCR was sampled from a woman in her 30s with Graves disease. This rearrangement joins TRBV5-5 to TRBJ1-2, with 10 bases aligning to TRBD1. CDR3 DNA: TGTGCCAGCAGCAGCCGGGACAGGGGCCTAGGCTATGGCTACACCTTC. It is translated as CASSSRDRGLGYGYTF.